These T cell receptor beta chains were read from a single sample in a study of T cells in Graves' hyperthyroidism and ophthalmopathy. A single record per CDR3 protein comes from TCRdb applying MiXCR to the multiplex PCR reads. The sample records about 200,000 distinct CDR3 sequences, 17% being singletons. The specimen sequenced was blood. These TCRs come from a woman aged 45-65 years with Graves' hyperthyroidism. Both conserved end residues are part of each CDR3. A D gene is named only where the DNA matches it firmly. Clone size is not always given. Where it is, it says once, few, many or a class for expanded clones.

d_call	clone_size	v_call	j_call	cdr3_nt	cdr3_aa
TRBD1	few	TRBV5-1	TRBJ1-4	TGCGCCAGCAGCCTCACCTGGACAGGGCCAGGGGAAAAACTGTTTTTT	CASSLTWTGPGEKLFF
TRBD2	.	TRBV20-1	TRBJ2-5	TGCAGTGCTCAACGGACTAGCGGAGAGTACCAAGAGACCCAGTACTTC	CSAQRTSGEYQETQYF
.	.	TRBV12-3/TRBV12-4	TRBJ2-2	TGTGCCAGCAGTTTTTCTGGCGGGGAGCTGTTTTTT	CASSFSGGELFF
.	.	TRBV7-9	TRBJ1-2	TGTGCCAGCAGCTTAGTATTAGGGGATGGCTACACCTTC	CASSLVLGDGYTF
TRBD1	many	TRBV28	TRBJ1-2	TGTGCCAGCAGTTTAATAGGGACAGGGGGCAACTATGGCTACACCTTC	CASSLIGTGGNYGYTF
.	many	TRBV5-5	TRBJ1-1	TGTGCCAGCAGCCCCTTAACAGTTGACACTGAAGCTTTCTTT	CASSPLTVDTEAFF
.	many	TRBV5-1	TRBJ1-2	TGCGCCAGCAGCCATGGACAGAACTATGGCTACACCTTC	CASSHGQNYGYTF
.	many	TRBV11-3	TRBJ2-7	TGTGCCAGTCAAGAGACTCATTCCTACGAGCAGTACTTC	CASQETHSYEQYF
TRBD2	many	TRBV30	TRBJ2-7	TGTGCCTGGAGTGTAGGCGGGAGCTCCTACGAGCAGTACTTC	CAWSVGGSSYEQYF
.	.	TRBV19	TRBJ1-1	TGTGCCAGTAGTAATCGGGCGCCGAACACTGAAGCTTTCTTT	CASSNRAPNTEAFF
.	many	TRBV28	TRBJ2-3	TGTGCCAGCAGCCGGGCTGATACGCAGTATTTT	CASSRADTQYF
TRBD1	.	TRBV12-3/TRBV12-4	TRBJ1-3	TGTGCCAGCAGTCTCAGGGACAGGATCTCTGGAAACACCATATATTTT	CASSLRDRISGNTIYF
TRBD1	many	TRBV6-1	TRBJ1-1	TGTGCCGCAAACAGGGGGCAGAACACTGAAGCTTTCTTT	CAANRGQNTEAFF
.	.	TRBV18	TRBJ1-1	TGTGCCAGCTCACCATTCACCGGTGAGGGCACTGAAGCTTTCTTT	CASSPFTGEGTEAFF
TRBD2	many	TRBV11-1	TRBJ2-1	TGTGCCAGCACCTCCCCCAGGGCTAGCGGGAGTGGAAGGCAGTTCTTC	CASTSPRASGSGRQFF
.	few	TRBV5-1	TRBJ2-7	TGCGCCAGCAGCTTGGGTTTCGCCTACGAGCAGTACTTC	CASSLGFAYEQYF
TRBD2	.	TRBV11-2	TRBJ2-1	TGTGCCAGCAGCCCCTCAAAGCGGGAGGGCTCCAATGAGCAGTTCTTC	CASSPSKREGSNEQFF
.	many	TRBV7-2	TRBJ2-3	TGTGCCAGCAGCTTAGGCGCGGCTACCACAGATACGCAGTATTTT	CASSLGAATTDTQYF
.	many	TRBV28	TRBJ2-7	TGTGCCAGCAGTCCCGGACAGAGCCATCAGAATAGAGAGCAGTACTTC	CASSPGQSHQNREQYF
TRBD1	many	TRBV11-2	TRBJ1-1	TGTGCCAGCACTCAAAGGACAGGCTCAGGGAACACTGAAGCTTTCTTT	CASTQRTGSGNTEAFF
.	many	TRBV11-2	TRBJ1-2	TGTGCCAGCAGCTTACGTCGCGGAGCTAACTATGGCTACACCTTC	CASSLRRGANYGYTF
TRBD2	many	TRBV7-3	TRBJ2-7	TGTGCCAGCAGCCCCGTAGCGGGAGCCCCCTCTCACGAGCAGTACTTC	CASSPVAGAPSHEQYF
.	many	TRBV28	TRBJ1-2	TGTGCCAGCAGTCCCCGCCGGCAGGGAGGCTATGGCTACACCTTC	CASSPRRQGGYGYTF
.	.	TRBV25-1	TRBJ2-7	TGTGCCAGCAGCCCAACGACAGGCGGCTCCTACGAGCAGTACTTC	CASSPTTGGSYEQYF
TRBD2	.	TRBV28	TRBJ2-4	TGTGCCAGCAGTTTTACGGGGCTAGCGGGAGGCACACTAGCCAAAAACATTCAGTACTTC	CASSFTGLAGGTLAKNIQYF
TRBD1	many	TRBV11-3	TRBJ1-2	TGTGCCAGCAGCCAGCCGGGACAGGGGCTGAGTGGCTACACCTTC	CASSQPGQGLSGYTF
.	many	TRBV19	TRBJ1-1	TGTGCCAGTACCTTTCAGCCCGGCCTGAACACTGAAGCTTTCTTT	CASTFQPGLNTEAFF
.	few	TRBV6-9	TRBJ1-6	TGTGCCAGCAGTTGTGTGGGGGGTTACAGGGCTAATTCACCCCTCCACTTT	CASSCVGGYRANSPLHF
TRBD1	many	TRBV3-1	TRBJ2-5	TGTGCCAGCAGCCACCTGCAATGGACAGGGTCTCGTGAGACCCAGTACTTC	CASSHLQWTGSRETQYF
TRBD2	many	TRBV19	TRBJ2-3	TGTGCCAGCGCCCCAGCTAGCGGGAGTACAGATACGCAGTATTTT	CASAPASGSTDTQYF
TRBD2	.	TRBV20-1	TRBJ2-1	TGCAGTGCTTTGCTAGCGGGAACTCCGGATGAGCAGTTCTTC	CSALLAGTPDEQFF
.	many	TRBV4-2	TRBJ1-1	TGTGCCAGCAGCCAAGATCCCGGGCTTACGGACACTGAAGCTTTCTTT	CASSQDPGLTDTEAFF
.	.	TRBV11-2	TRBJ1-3	TGTGCCAGCAGCTTAGATCCAAACTCTGGAAACACCATATATTTT	CASSLDPNSGNTIYF